Here is one T cell receptor beta chain with its context. Its antigen target is currently unknown. No base-level quality is on record; no much larger clone is a single base apart. According to the study, the label for this sample's time point signals: baseline before first vaccination. The meaning of the sample's treatment or condition label: meningococcal conjugate vaccine given as trial control. Samples from vaccinated people were obtained from the UK trials COV001 and COV002, which included a single-blind randomized controlled phase 2/3 trial of AZD1222 (ChAdOx1 nCoV-19) in healthy adults. For TCRbeta chain sequencing, PBMC samples from trial participants were taken at day 0 and at day 28 after the second dose. The CDR3 regions of human TCRbeta chains were analyzed by immunosequencing. On the study's bioinformatics: TCRs in the repertoires were compared against a reference library of SARS-CoV-2-specific TCRs that had been generated with the MIRA antigen-specificity platform. Breadth meant the fraction of unique TCRs that were SARS-CoV-2-associated, whereas depth meant the fraction of total T cells that were SARS-CoV-2-associated. Using the MIRA data, every spike-specific TCR was mapped to the spike region that the TCR reacted to and assigned to either a CD4 or a CD8 class. Log10-transformed breadth and depth values were compared by one-way ANOVA with Sidak's multiple comparisons tests. The immuneACCESS repertoire file appears here via TCRdb, limited to in-frame rearrangements. These files lack a portion of the clones; in checked studies, under half of the deficit traces to unresolved V genes, and the cause of the others is not known. V, J and clone size are taken as reported in that table, and D and trimming were inferred from the DNA itself. The sample table contains about 140,000 clones; only one count was recorded for just over 90% of them. Approximately 0.96% of the sample comes from the top ten.

This entry belongs to a study of T cell responses to AZD1222 COVID-19 vaccine (dated by TCRdb to 2020 to 2022). About the study as a whole: TCR sequencing was performed for roughly 250 trial participants, of whom roughly 200 were given two doses of AZD1222 and around 26 were given two doses of MenACWY control vaccine. Enrollment into the trials was organized by age into subgroups of 18-55, 56-69 and 70-plus years, and those subgroups contained roughly 140, 27 and 60 TCR-sequenced participants, respectively.

The CDR3 has 15 amino acids, counting the end cysteine and phenylalanine. Of the read, only the CDR3 DNA is kept; its 45 bases are in frame from base 1. V is reduced by 5 bases and J by 3 bases, leaving a spacing of 14 bases between them. Reading the germline V gene gives CDR1 MNHEY and CDR2 SVGEGT. Results and caveats for the whole study, not just this receptor: Most participants were white British and females outnumbered males, and the authors suggested that clonal diversity may have been underestimated. In the small 56-69-year group, the increase in depth fell short of significance, most likely because of low power. Because no day 14 peak-response samples were available, the repertoires could be characterized only after the peak T cell response. A significant rise in spike-specific TCR breadth and depth was observed after two AZD1222 doses relative to day 0 and relative to MenACWY recipients. Vaccine-associated CD4 TCRs spanned the whole spike protein, with dominant responses in regions 160-218 and 743-854. Reportedly, close to half of the unique spike-specific TCRs recognized epitopes lying outside the regions that are mutated in the B.1.351 and B.1.1.7 variants. Conclusions about previously exposed vaccinees are limited because only six or seven AZD1222 recipients were SARS-CoV-2 seropositive at baseline.

The sequence was collected from an adult in good health. The sequencing used peripheral blood, collected on day 0 of MenACWY control vaccination. This chain joins TRBV6-2 or TRBV6-3 to TRBJ1-5, with the D gene not clear enough to name. In nucleotides, the sequence is TGTGCCAGCAGTCCGCCCGGCGGACTCAATCAGCCCCAGCATTTT. Protein translation: CASSPPGGLNQPQHF.